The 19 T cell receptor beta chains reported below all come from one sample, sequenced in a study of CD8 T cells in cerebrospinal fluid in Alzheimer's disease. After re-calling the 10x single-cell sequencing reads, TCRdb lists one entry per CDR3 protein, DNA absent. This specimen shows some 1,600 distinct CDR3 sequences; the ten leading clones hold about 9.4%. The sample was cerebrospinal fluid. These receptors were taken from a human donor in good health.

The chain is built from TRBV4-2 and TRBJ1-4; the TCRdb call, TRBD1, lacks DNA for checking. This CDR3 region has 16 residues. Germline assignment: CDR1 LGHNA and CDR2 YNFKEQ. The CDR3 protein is CASSQDVGTGVGKLFF.

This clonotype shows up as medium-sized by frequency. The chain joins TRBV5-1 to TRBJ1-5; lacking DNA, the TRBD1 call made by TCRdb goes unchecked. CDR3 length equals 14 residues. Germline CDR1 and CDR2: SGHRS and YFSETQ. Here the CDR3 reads CASSLGTGGAAQHF.

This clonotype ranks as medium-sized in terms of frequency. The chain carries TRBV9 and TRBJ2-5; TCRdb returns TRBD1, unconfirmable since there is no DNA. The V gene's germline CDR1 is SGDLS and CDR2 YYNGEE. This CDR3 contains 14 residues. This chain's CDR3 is CASSVGTVQETQYF.

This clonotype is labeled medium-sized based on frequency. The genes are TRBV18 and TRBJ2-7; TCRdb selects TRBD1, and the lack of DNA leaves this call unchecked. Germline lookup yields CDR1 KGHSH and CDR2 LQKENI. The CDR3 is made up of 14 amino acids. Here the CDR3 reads CASSPVPGNGEQYF.

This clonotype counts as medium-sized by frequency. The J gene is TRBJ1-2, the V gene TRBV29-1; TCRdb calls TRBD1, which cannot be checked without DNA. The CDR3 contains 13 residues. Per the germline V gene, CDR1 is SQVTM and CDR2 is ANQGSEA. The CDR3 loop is CSVDSGGNYGYTF.

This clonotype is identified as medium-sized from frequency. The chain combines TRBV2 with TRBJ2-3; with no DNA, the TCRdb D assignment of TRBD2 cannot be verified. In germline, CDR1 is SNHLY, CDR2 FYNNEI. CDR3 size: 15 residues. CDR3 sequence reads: CASREIQSHTDTQYF.

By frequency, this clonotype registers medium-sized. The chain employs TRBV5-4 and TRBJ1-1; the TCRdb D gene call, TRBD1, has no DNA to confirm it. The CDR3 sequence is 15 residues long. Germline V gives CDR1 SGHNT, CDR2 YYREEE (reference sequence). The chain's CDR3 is CASSLRGIRNTEAFF.

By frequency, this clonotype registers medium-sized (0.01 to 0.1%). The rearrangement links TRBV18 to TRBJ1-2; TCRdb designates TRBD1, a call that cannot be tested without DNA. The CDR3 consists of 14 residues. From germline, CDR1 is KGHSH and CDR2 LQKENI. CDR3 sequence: CASSPEQGANGYTF. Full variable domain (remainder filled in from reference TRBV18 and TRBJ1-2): NAGVMQNPRHLVRRRGQEARLRCSPMKGHSHVYWYRQLPEEGLKFMVYLQKENIIDESGMPKERFSAEFPKEGPSILRIQQVVRGDSAAYFCASSPEQGANGYTFGSGTRLTVV.

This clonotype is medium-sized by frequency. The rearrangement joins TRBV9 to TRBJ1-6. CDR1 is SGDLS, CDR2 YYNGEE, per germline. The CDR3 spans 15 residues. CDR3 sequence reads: CASSSQVGGFSPLHF.

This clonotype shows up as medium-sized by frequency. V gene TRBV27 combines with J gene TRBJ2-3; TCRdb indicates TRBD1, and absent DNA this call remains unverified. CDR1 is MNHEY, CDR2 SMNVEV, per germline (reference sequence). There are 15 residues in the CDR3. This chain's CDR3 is CASSPPPHGTDTQYF.

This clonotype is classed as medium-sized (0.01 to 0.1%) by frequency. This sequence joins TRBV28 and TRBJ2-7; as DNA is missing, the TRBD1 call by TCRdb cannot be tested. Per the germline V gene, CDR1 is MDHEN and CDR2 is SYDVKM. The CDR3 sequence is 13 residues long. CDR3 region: CASRGTNSYEQYF.

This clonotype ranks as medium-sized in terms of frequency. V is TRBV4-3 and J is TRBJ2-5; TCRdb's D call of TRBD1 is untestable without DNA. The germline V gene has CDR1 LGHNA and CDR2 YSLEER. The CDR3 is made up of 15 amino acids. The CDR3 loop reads CASSLGTDLQETQYF.

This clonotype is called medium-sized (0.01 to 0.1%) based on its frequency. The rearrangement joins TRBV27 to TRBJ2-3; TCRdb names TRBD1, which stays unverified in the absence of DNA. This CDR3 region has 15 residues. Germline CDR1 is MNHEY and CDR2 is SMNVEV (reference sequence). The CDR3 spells CASRPFPGRTDTQYF.

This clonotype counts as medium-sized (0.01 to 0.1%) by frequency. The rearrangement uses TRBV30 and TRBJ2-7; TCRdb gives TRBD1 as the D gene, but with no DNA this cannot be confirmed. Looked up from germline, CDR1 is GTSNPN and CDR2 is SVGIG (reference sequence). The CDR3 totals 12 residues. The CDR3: CAHGQGRYEQYF.

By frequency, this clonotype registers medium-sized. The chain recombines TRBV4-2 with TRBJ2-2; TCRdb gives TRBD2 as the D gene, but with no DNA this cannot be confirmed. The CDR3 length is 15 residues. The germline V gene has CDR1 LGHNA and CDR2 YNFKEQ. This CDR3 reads CASSQVVGTTGELFF.

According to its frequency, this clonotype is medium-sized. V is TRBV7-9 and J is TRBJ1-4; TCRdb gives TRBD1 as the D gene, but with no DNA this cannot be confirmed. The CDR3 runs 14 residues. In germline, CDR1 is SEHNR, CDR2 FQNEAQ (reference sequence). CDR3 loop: CASSPGTGNEKLFF.

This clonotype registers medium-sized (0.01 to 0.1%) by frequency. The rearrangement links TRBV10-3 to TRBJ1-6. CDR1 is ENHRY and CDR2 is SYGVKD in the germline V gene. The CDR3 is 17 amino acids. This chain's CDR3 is CAISEDRDWRDNSPLHF.

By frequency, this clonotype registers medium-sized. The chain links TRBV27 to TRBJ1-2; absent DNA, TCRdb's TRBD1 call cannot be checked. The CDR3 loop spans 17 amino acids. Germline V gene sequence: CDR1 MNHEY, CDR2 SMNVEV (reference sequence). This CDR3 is CASSSLWMGGPNYGYTF.

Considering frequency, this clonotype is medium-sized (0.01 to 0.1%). This CDR3 is CASSLVGARTSGEQYF. This chain uses TRBV7-2 with TRBJ2-7; TCRdb picks TRBD2, but there is no DNA to check that call. This CDR3 region has 16 residues. Germline V gene data show CDR1 as SGHTA and CDR2 as FQGNSA.